This entry lists 13 T cell receptor beta chains sequenced from one sample in a study of T cells in localized non-small cell lung cancer. Here immunoSEQ multiplex PCR was the method, and the copy in TCRdb shows in-frame clones only, minus some. The table has 60,000 to 75,000 clones, 75% to 85% seen once. The sample was PBMCs, taken before any cancer treatment. The receptors shown here come from a man aged 35-69 years with stage II lung adenocarcinoma.

The genes are TRBV5-1 and TRBJ2-7; D gene ambiguous. CDR1 is SGHRS, CDR2 YFSETQ, per germline. The CDR3 is 11 residues long. The V end was cut by 0 bases, the J end by 3 bases, with 1 base between. The DNA of the CDR3 is TGCGCCAGCAGCTTGGGCTACGAGCAGTACTTC. Residues: CASSLGYEQYF.

The gene calls are TRBV19 and TRBJ2-5; D gene ambiguous. The CDR3 spans 13 residues. V was clipped by 7 bases and J by 0 bases, with 9 bases between them. Germline V gene data show CDR1 as LNHDA and CDR2 as SQIVND (reference sequence). The CDR3 region is CASNERHQETQYF. DNA for the CDR3: TGTGCCAGTAACGAGAGACACCAAGAGACCCAGTACTTC.

The chain couples TRBV2 to TRBJ2-7, with no clear D. This CDR3 spans 10 amino acids. The V end lost 4 bases, the J end lost 3 bases, and 1 base lay between the germline ends. The V gene's germline CDR1 is SNHLY and CDR2 FYNNEI. The CDR3 sequence is CASSVYEQYF. The CDR3 nucleotides are TGTGCCAGCAGTGTCTACGAGCAGTACTTC.

A single count supports this clone. The chain combines TRBV7-2 with TRBJ2-5; the D is unclear. CDR3 length: 13 amino acids. Germline values: CDR1 SGHTA, CDR2 FQGNSA. V was pared by 5 bases and J by 5 bases, with 12 bases between. The CDR3 sequence is CASSTDLLETQYF. CDR3 nucleotides: TGTGCCAGCAGCACGGACCTCCTTGAGACCCAGTACTTC.

The gene calls are TRBV6-1 and TRBJ2-5; no clear D. CDR1 and CDR2 (germline): MNHNS, SASEGT. Trimming removed 2 bases at V and 1 base at J, with 5 bases between. The CDR3 covers 13 residues. In DNA, the CDR3 is TGTGCCAGCAGTGAACTTGGCCAAGAGACCCAGTACTTC. This translates into CASSELGQETQYF.

V and J are TRBV7-8 and TRBJ2-6; the D gene could be TRBD1 or TRBD2 (5 bases each). The CDR3 spans 15 residues. The V end was cut by 11 bases, the J end by 0 bases, with 14 bases between. CDR1 SGHVS and CDR2 FQNEAQ come from the germline V gene. This CDR3 reads CAGSGRVSGANVLTF. The CDR3 DNA sequence: TGTGCCGGATCGGGACGTGTCTCTGGGGCCAACGTCCTGACTTTC.

This chain connects TRBV19 to TRBJ2-7; the D call may be TRBD1 or TRBD2 (5 bases each). V gave up 3 bases and J gave up 3 bases, with 15 bases separating them. The germline gives CDR1 LNHDA, CDR2 SQIVND (reference sequence). This CDR3 spans 15 amino acids. CDR3 in amino acids: CASSIKGIGSYEQYF. CDR3 DNA: TGTGCCAGTAGTATCAAGGGGATTGGGAGCTACGAGCAGTACTTC.

The rearrangement joins TRBV5-1 to TRBJ2-3; perhaps TRBD2 as D (5 bases). V lost 0 bases and J 1 base, leaving 12 bases between the germline ends. Germline V gives CDR1 SGHRS, CDR2 YFSETQ. The CDR3 runs to 16 residues. CDR3 loop: CASSLEVGSGTDTQYF. CDR3 in DNA: TGCGCCAGCAGCTTGGAGGTCGGTAGCGGCACAGATACGCAGTATTTT. The entire variable domain, with the rest obtained from reference TRBV5-1 and TRBJ2-3, is as follows: KAGVTQTPRYLIKTRGQQVTLSCSPISGHRSVSWYQQTPGQGLQFLFEYFSETQRNKGNFPGRFSGRQFSNSRSEMNVSTLELGDSALYLCASSLEVGSGTDTQYFGPGTRLTVL.

This clone was detected only once. The V and J genes are TRBV7-2 and TRBJ2-5; D tentatively fits TRBD1 or TRBD2 (5 bases each). V lost 1 base and J lost 4, with 7 bases in between. Germline-derived CDR1 and CDR2 are SGHTA and FQGNSA. This CDR3 region has 13 residues. CDR3 bases: TGTGCCAGCAGCTTAGAGAGGGGAGAGACCCAGTACTTC. This sequence encodes CASSLERGETQYF.

The gene calls are TRBV7-2 and TRBJ2-6; 12 bases fit TRBD2. The CDR3 sequence is 19 residues long. V dropped 5 bases and J dropped 0; count of bases not matched to a gene: 8. Germline V lookup: CDR1 SGHTA, CDR2 FQGNSA. The CDR3 region has the DNA TGTGCCAGCAGCCCCGGACTAGCGGGGTTAAGCTCTGGGGCCAACGTCCTGACTTTC. Translating gives CASSPGLAGLSSGANVLTF.

In this sample, this clone turned up a few times. This sequence joins TRBV7-9 and TRBJ2-1; 7 positions agree with TRBD2. The J segment lost 14 bases and the V segment lost 4 bases, leaving 17 bases of the junction unmatched. This CDR3 spans 15 amino acids. Germline V CDR1 and CDR2: SEHNR, FQNEAQ (reference sequence). CDR3 amino acids: CASSSLALGGGREFF. Here the CDR3 DNA reads TGTGCCAGCAGCTCCCTCGCCTTGGGAGGCGGGAGAGAGTTCTTC.

This rearrangement joins TRBV6-1 to TRBJ1-5; no reliable D call. CDR1 is MNHNS, CDR2 SASEGT, per germline. V was shortened by 1 base and J by 3 bases, with 7 bases between the two germline ends. The length of the CDR3 is 14 residues. CDR3 amino acids: CASSEGSHNQPQHF. CDR3 nucleotide sequence: TGTGCCAGCAGTGAAGGCAGCCACAATCAGCCCCAGCATTTT.

This clone was seen once. V is TRBV4-3 and J is TRBJ2-1, with TRBD2 identical over 8 bases. This CDR3 is built from 16 residues. From germline, CDR1 is LGHNA and CDR2 YSLEER. Trimming removed 4 bases from V and 2 bases from J; junction bases left unmatched: 7. Written as DNA, the CDR3 is TGCGCCAGCAGCCCAGGACTAGCTGGCCCCTACAATGAGCAGTTCTTC. Translating it yields CASSPGLAGPYNEQFF.